This passage covers 6 T cell receptor beta chains from one sample sequenced in a study of beta chain features in type 1 diabetes. All of the isolated RNA was reverse transcribed, so expressed TCRB transcripts were sequenced. Using immunoSEQ multiplex PCR, the repertoire was profiled, and TCRdb retains in-frame clones only, with some absent. The profile shows fewer than 500,000 clones, over 11% of them singletons. The sequenced sample was naive CD4+ T cells from blood. The receptors were gathered from a man aged 30 to 45 in good health.

This clone appeared a few times. The chain links TRBV5-1 to TRBJ2-1; 9 positions agree with TRBD1. The ends lost 4 bases at V and 7 bases at J; junction bases unmatched: 9. CDR1 is SGHRS, CDR2 YFSETQ, per germline. The CDR3 sequence is 15 residues long. The CDR3 DNA follows: TGCGCCAGCAGCCAATACGGGACAGGGTCAAATGAGCAGTTCTTC. This encodes CASSQYGTGSNEQFF.

The count of this clone is one. Other DNA sequences in this specimen translate into the identical CDR3. The rearrangement links TRBV29-1 to TRBJ2-1, with D perhaps TRBD1 (5 bases). Germline loops: CDR1 SQVTM, CDR2 ANQGSEA. The CDR3 has 14 residues. The V end was cut by 2 bases, the J end by 1 base, with 9 bases between. CDR3 loop: CSVEPQGSYNEQFF. CDR3 nucleotide sequence: TGCAGCGTTGAACCGCAGGGTTCCTACAATGAGCAGTTCTTC.

The chain is built from TRBV7-2 and TRBJ2-3, with 10 bases identical to TRBD2. This CDR3 region has 17 residues. Germline trimming cut 0 bases from V and 2 bases from J; bases unmatched to any gene: 5. In germline, CDR1 is SGHTA, CDR2 FQGNSA. The CDR3, as DNA: TGTGCCAGCAGCTTAGCTGGGACTAGCGCCTTCACAGATACGCAGTATTTT. Amino acids: CASSLAGTSAFTDTQYF.

This clone has just a few counts. The chain couples TRBV6-6 to TRBJ1-5, with 9 bases aligning to TRBD1. The germline gives CDR1 MNHNY, CDR2 SVGAGI (reference sequence). CDR3 length equals 15 residues. V was pared by 6 bases and J by 5 bases, with 8 bases of the junction left unmatched. CDR3 nucleotide sequence: TGTGCCAGCAGCCAACAGGGGGCAATTTATCAGCCCCAGCATTTT. It is translated as CASSQQGAIYQPQHF.

This clone was counted only a few times. The chain is built from TRBV9 and TRBJ1-2; D unresolved. The CDR3 length is 15 residues. Germline CDR1 is SGDLS and CDR2 is YYNGEE. The V and J ends lost 4 bases and 1 base respectively, with 14 bases between them. The CDR3 nucleotides are TGTGCCAGCAGCCACGTACAGACACTTAACTATGGCTACACCTTC. As protein: CASSHVQTLNYGYTF.

This clone has more than one count but fewer than ten. In DNA form, the CDR3 reads TGTGCCAGCAGCTTAGAGGCAGATAACTACGAGCAGTACGTC. It specifies CASSLEADNYEQYV. J is TRBJ2-7 and V is TRBV7-9; D is undetermined. Trimming cost V 1 base and J 3 bases, with 10 bases left between them. Germline lookup yields CDR1 SEHNR and CDR2 FQNEAQ (reference sequence). This CDR3 has 14 amino acids.